Listed here are 29 T cell receptor beta chains from one sample, sequenced in a study of OX40 agonist ivuxolimab in advanced cancers. Here immunoSEQ multiplex PCR was the method, and the copy in TCRdb shows in-frame clones only, minus some. The data show 50,000 to 70,000 clones, about 91% seen once. Specimen: CD4+ or CD8+ T cells sorted from blood, collected in a trial of the OX40 agonist ivuxolimab. The receptors shown here come from an adult with an advanced solid tumor such as melanoma, head and neck, liver or kidney cancer.

V is TRBV19 and J is TRBJ1-4, with D hard to call. V lost 5 bases, J lost 3 bases, and 25 bases lay in between. The CDR3 extends over 19 amino acids. The germline V gene has CDR1 LNHDA and CDR2 SQIVND (reference sequence). The CDR3 here is CASSLQSRFDRPANEKLFF. CDR3 nucleotides: TGTGCCAGTAGTCTCCAATCGAGATTCGATCGGCCTGCTAATGAAAAACTGTTTTTT.

The chain couples TRBV7-2 to TRBJ1-1; 7 bases match TRBD1. With V trimmed by 4 bases and J by 0 bases, 5 bases remained unmatched. The CDR3 sequence is 15 residues long. Germline loops: CDR1 SGHTA, CDR2 FQGNSA. CDR3 DNA: TGTGCCAGCAGCTCAACAGGGGTAATGAACACTGAAGCTTTCTTT. It is translated as CASSSTGVMNTEAFF.

The chain is built from TRBV10-3 and TRBJ2-3, with 7 bases aligning to TRBD1. CDR3 size: 13 residues. V gave up 9 bases and J gave up 0 bases; unmatched junction bases: 3. The germline V gene has CDR1 ENHRY and CDR2 SYGVKD. CDR3 sequence (DNA): TGTGCCATAGGACAGGCGAGCACAGATACGCAGTATTTT. This sequence encodes CAIGQASTDTQYF.

This clone was found a few times. The chain has TRBV5-1 and TRBJ1-2, with 10 bases aligning to TRBD1. The germline CDR1 and CDR2 sequences are SGHRS and YFSETQ. This CDR3 has 15 amino acids. After removal of 4 bases from V and 6 bases from J, the junction contained 9 bases not matched to a gene. The CDR3 is CASSLGGQGTDGYTF. The DNA of the CDR3 is TGCGCCAGCAGCCTGGGGGGACAGGGGACGGATGGCTACACCTTC.

The rearrangement links TRBV30 to TRBJ2-7; the D is unclear. Germline values: CDR1 GTSNPN, CDR2 SVGIG (reference sequence). CDR3 length: 12 amino acids. With 2 bases removed from V and 5 bases from J, the gap between germline ends came to 10 bases. CDR3 coding DNA: TGTGCCTGGAGTTTCACCAGTAACGAGCAGTACTTC. Translating gives CAWSFTSNEQYF.

The chain is built from TRBV11-2 and TRBJ2-1; TRBD2 aligns across 12 bases. This CDR3 comprises 15 residues. The J segment lost 10 bases and the V segment lost 4 bases, leaving 8 bases of the junction unmatched. CDR1 and CDR2 from the germline V gene are SGHAT and FQNNGV. For the CDR3, the DNA is TGTGCCAGCAGCTGGACTAGCGGGGCAATGGGGGAGCAGTTCTTC. Its protein is CASSWTSGAMGEQFF.

The V gene is TRBV5-8, the J gene TRBJ2-2; TRBD2 is a possible D gene (5 bases). The CDR3 totals 17 residues. Deletions cut 0 bases from V and 0 bases from J, with 12 bases between. Germline CDR1 is SGHTS and CDR2 is YDEGEE. The DNA of the CDR3 is TGTGCCAGCAGCTTGGTACGGGGTGGGCCGAACACCGGGGAGCTGTTTTTT. Its protein product is CASSLVRGGPNTGELFF.

The chain combines TRBV15 with TRBJ1-5, with TRBD1 matching over 12 bases. The V and J ends lost 6 bases and 1 base, in that order; junction bases with no gene match: 7. CDR1 is LNHNV and CDR2 is YYDKDF in the germline V gene (reference sequence). This CDR3 has 17 residues. As DNA, the CDR3 is TGTGCCACCAGTCCCGGGACAGGGGGCTGGAGCAATCAGCCCCAGCATTTT. Amino acid sequence: CATSPGTGGWSNQPQHF.

The genes are TRBV5-1 and TRBJ1-1; D is undetermined. CDR3 length equals 13 residues. V was cut by 4 bases and J by 6 bases, with 13 bases left in between. Germline-derived CDR1 and CDR2 are SGHRS and YFSETQ. The DNA of the CDR3 is TGCGCCAGCAGCCCGCCGACAAGCGCTGAAGCTTTCTTT. Translation gives CASSPPTSAEAFF.

The V and J genes are TRBV28 and TRBJ1-2; possibly TRBD1 for D (6 bases). V was trimmed by 2 bases and J by 2 bases, leaving 9 bases between them. Germline V gene lookup returns CDR1 MDHEN and CDR2 SYDVKM. This CDR3 spans 14 amino acids. This CDR3 reads CASSLKQGNYGYTF. The CDR3, as DNA: TGTGCCAGCAGTTTAAAGCAGGGGAACTATGGCTACACCTTC.

The chain combines TRBV18 with TRBJ1-3; D might be TRBD1 (6 bases). The CDR3 has 18 residues. In germline, CDR1 is KGHSH, CDR2 LQKENI. Trimming shortened V by 0 bases and J by 2 bases, and 17 bases separated the two germline ends. The CDR3 region has the DNA TGTGCCAGCTCACCACCAAAACAGGGTGGGTTTCCTGGAAACACCATATATTTT. Encoded protein: CASSPPKQGGFPGNTIYF.

The chain is built from TRBV2 and TRBJ1-2; D not resolved. Germline-derived CDR1 and CDR2 are SNHLY and FYNNEI. This CDR3 contains 16 residues. V dropped 3 bases and J dropped 1 base, with 15 bases sitting between them. The DNA of the CDR3 is TGTGCCAGCAGTGATATTAGGAGGGCTGATAACTATGGCTACACCTTC. Its protein product is CASSDIRRADNYGYTF. The complete variable domain, with remaining parts taken from reference TRBV2 and TRBJ1-2, reads EPEVTQTPSHQVTQMGQEVILRCVPISNHLYFYWYRQILGQKVEFLVSFYNNEISEKSEIFDDQFSVERPDGSNFTLKIRSTKLEDSAMYFCASSDIRRADNYGYTFGSGTRLTVV.

This clone was detected only once. The V gene is TRBV18, the J gene TRBJ2-5; D gene uncertain. V was cut by 0 bases and J by 5 bases, with 10 bases left in between. This CDR3 comprises 14 residues. CDR1 KGHSH and CDR2 LQKENI come from the germline V gene. CDR3 region: CASSPPRFEETQYF. CDR3 bases: TGTGCCAGCTCACCACCGAGGTTTGAGGAGACCCAGTACTTC. The full variable domain, rest sourced from reference TRBV18 and TRBJ2-5, is NAGVMQNPRHLVRRRGQEARLRCSPMKGHSHVYWYRQLPEEGLKFMVYLQKENIIDESGMPKERFSAEFPKEGPSILRIQQVVRGDSAAYFCASSPPRFEETQYFGPGTRLLVL.

V is TRBV7-2 and J is TRBJ2-7; TRBD1 might be the D (7 bases). This CDR3 contains 18 residues. Germline-derived CDR1 and CDR2 are SGHTA and FQGNSA. The V gene lost 2 bases and the J gene lost 2 bases, with 22 bases spanning the gap. CDR3 sequence: CASSLNTGGGNIPYEQYF. CDR3 coding DNA: TGTGCCAGCAGCTTAAATACAGGAGGGGGCAACATACCCTACGAGCAGTACTTC. Drawing the rest from reference TRBV7-2 and TRBJ2-7, the complete variable domain is GAGVSQSPSNKVTEKGKDVELRCDPISGHTALYWYRQSLGQGLEFLIYFQGNSAPDKSGLPSDRFSAERTGGSVSTLTIQRTQQEDSAVYLCASSLNTGGGNIPYEQYFGPGTRLTVT.

This clone was recorded once. V and J are TRBV7-9 and TRBJ2-3; possibly TRBD2 for D (5 bases). The CDR3 spans 13 residues. V was shortened by 0 bases and J by 6 bases, with 7 bases between the two germline ends. The germline CDR1 and CDR2 sequences are SEHNR and FQNEAQ (reference sequence). CDR3 bases: TGTGCCAGCAGCTTAGCGGGAGTTGATACGCAGTATTTT. Its translation: CASSLAGVDTQYF.

The V call is TRBV6-6, the J call TRBJ1-1, with D perhaps TRBD1 (5 bases). This CDR3 comprises 15 residues. CDR1 is MNHNY and CDR2 is SVGAGI in the germline V gene (reference sequence). V was trimmed by 2 bases and J by 6 bases, leaving 16 bases between them. Here the CDR3 reads CASSYEGRGRAEAFF. DNA for the CDR3: TGTGCCAGCAGTTACGAGGGGAGGGGAAGGGCTGAAGCTTTCTTT.

The chain joins TRBV6-5 to TRBJ1-4; D is uncertain. Trimming cost V 5 bases and J 0 bases, with 4 bases left between them. CDR1 MNHEY and CDR2 SVGAGI come from the germline V gene. CDR3 length: 13 amino acids. CDR3 nucleotide sequence: TGTGCCAGCAGTCACGCAACTAATGAAAAACTGTTTTTT. As protein: CASSHATNEKLFF.

V usage is TRBV18 and J usage is TRBJ2-1; tentative D call: TRBD2 (6 bases). Between the trimmed V and J ends, which lost 2 bases and 4 bases, there was a span of 9 bases. The CDR3 is 14 amino acids. Looked up from germline, CDR1 is KGHSH and CDR2 is LQKENI. CDR3 sequence (DNA): TGTGCCAGCTCACCAGTACTAGCTTACAATGAGCAGTTCTTC. Amino acid sequence: CASSPVLAYNEQFF.

This clone has only one observation. The chain links TRBV19 to TRBJ2-7, with 9 bases that match TRBD2. Germline lookup yields CDR1 LNHDA and CDR2 SQIVND (reference sequence). CDR3 size: 15 residues. V lost 2 bases and J lost 0; bases outside the gene matches: 2. In nucleotides, the CDR3 is TGTGCCAGTAGTATAACTAGCGGGCACTCCTACGAGCAGTACTTC. Translation gives CASSITSGHSYEQYF.

This chain connects TRBV13 to TRBJ2-5; 12 bases align to TRBD2. The V gene end was trimmed by 3 bases and the J gene end by 2 bases; junction bases not matched to a gene: 7. CDR3 length: 17 amino acids. From germline, CDR1 is PRHDT and CDR2 FYEKMQ (reference sequence). The CDR3 region is CASSFRYLAGGQETQYF. In DNA form, the CDR3 reads TGTGCCAGCAGCTTTAGGTACCTAGCGGGAGGGCAAGAGACCCAGTACTTC.

The V and J genes are TRBV19 and TRBJ2-7, with TRBD1 matching over 8 bases. The germline V gene encodes CDR1 LNHDA and CDR2 SQIVND (reference sequence). The CDR3 runs to 16 residues. The junction had 12 bases not matched to a gene; V was cut back by 5 bases and J by 3 bases. CDR3 coding DNA: TGTGCCAGTAGTGCCGACAGGGGCCTCCAATTCTACGAGCAGTACTTC. Protein product: CASSADRGLQFYEQYF.

J is TRBJ2-1 and V is TRBV10-1, with TRBD2 matching over 14 bases. The CDR3 sequence is 18 residues long. Germline CDR1 and CDR2: WNHNN and SYGVQD (reference sequence). Trimming cost V 6 bases and J 3 bases; bases outside gene matches: 10. This CDR3 reads CASREILGTSGSYNEQFF. The CDR3 bases are TGCGCCAGCAGGGAGATACTAGGGACTAGCGGGAGCTACAATGAGCAGTTCTTC.

The rearrangement links TRBV21-1 to TRBJ2-5; the DNA was not used to check the table's D call, TRBD1. TRBV21-1 counts as a pseudogene. This CDR3 contains 17 residues. The CDR3 coding sequence is TGTGCCAGCAGCAAAGAATCGAGGGGGGACAGGTTGGAGACCCAGTACTTC. Its translation: CASSKESRGDRLETQYF.

The genes are TRBV2 and TRBJ1-5; no clear D gene. CDR1 SNHLY and CDR2 FYNNEI come from the germline V gene. The length of the CDR3 is 13 residues. Trimming took 0 bases from V and 6 from J, leaving 6 bases between them. The DNA of the CDR3 is TGTGCCAGCAGTGAAGCGCCGGGTCAGCCCCAGCATTTT. It yields the protein CASSEAPGQPQHF.

This rearrangement joins TRBV28 to TRBJ1-1; 7 bases align to TRBD1. Germline CDR1 is MDHEN and CDR2 is SYDVKM. V trimming: 6 bases; J trimming: 2 bases; junction bases outside the gene matches: 3. The CDR3 loop spans 13 amino acids. As DNA, the CDR3 is TGTGCCAGCAGAAGGACAGGAAACACTGAAGCTTTCTTT. The encoded protein is CASRRTGNTEAFF. Together with reference TRBV28 and TRBJ1-1, the CDR3 gives the full variable domain: DVKVTQSSRYLVKRTGEKVFLECVQDMDHENMFWYRQDPGLGLRLIYFSYDVKMKEKGDIPEGYSVSREKKERFSLILESASTNQTSMYLCASRRTGNTEAFFGQGTRLTVV.

This clone has only a few counts. This sequence joins TRBV7-2 and TRBJ1-1; D may be TRBD1 (5 bases). V was clipped by 2 bases and J by 0 bases, with 7 bases between them. CDR3 length equals 14 residues. Germline lookup yields CDR1 SGHTA and CDR2 FQGNSA. For the CDR3, the DNA is TGTGCCAGCAGCTTAAGGGGCGTGAACACTGAAGCTTTCTTT. Its protein product is CASSLRGVNTEAFF.

V gene TRBV7-2 combines with J gene TRBJ2-5; 13 bases fit TRBD2. J was trimmed by 3 bases and V by 5 bases; bases with no gene match: 3. Germline lookup yields CDR1 SGHTA and CDR2 FQGNSA. The CDR3 is 15 residues long. For the CDR3, the DNA is TGTGCCAGCAGCCAAGGACTAGCGGGAGAAGAGACCCAGTACTTC. This gives the protein CASSQGLAGEETQYF. Variable domain in full (rest from reference TRBV7-2 and TRBJ2-5): GAGVSQSPSNKVTEKGKDVELRCDPISGHTALYWYRQSLGQGLEFLIYFQGNSAPDKSGLPSDRFSAERTGGSVSTLTIQRTQQEDSAVYLCASSQGLAGEETQYFGPGTRLLVL.

For this clone: One end of the junction fails to match germline, which may point to a read error. The rearrangement uses TRBV6-1 and TRBJ2-6, with 8 bases lining up with TRBD1. The V gene's germline CDR1 is MNHNS and CDR2 SASEGT. This CDR3 region has 16 residues. DNA of the CDR3: TGTGCCAGCTGTGACAGGGGCCGCTCTGGGGCCAACGTCCTGACTTTC. Protein sequence: CASCDRGRSGANVLTF.

This rearrangement joins TRBV30 to TRBJ2-7; D is unresolved. V shed 1 base and J shed 4 bases, with 11 bases lying between them. Germline V lookup: CDR1 GTSNPN, CDR2 SVGIG (reference sequence). The CDR3 consists of 13 residues. CDR3 nucleotide sequence: TGTGCCTGGAGTGAATTAGGTGGGTACGAGCAGTACTTC. As protein: CAWSELGGYEQYF.